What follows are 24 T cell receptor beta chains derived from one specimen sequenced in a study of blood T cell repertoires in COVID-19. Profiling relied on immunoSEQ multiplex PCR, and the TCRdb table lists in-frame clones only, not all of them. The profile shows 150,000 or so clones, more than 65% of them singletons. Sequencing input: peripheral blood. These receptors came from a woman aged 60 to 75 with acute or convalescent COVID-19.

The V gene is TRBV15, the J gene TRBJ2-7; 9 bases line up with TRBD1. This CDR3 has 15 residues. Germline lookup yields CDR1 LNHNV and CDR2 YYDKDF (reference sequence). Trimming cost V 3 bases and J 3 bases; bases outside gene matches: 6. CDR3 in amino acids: CATSRPGQGVYEQYF. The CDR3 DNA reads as TGTGCCACCAGCAGGCCGGGACAGGGTGTCTACGAGCAGTACTTC.

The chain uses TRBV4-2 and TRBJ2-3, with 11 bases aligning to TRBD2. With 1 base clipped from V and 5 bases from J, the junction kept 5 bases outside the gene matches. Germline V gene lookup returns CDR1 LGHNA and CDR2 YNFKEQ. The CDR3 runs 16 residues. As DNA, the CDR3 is TGTGCCAGCAGCCAAGTTTTCGGGACTAGCGGAGATACGCAGTATTTT. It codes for CASSQVFGTSGDTQYF.

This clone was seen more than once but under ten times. CDR3 protein: CASSLSSDRERQPQHF. The CDR3 nucleotides are TGTGCCAGCAGCTTATCCTCGGACAGAGAAAGACAGCCCCAGCATTTT. V is TRBV7-8 and J is TRBJ1-5; D may be TRBD1 (6 bases). The length of the CDR3 is 16 residues. From germline, CDR1 is SGHVS and CDR2 FQNEAQ. The ends were cut back, 2 bases at V and 7 bases at J, with 18 bases in the middle. Drawing the rest from reference TRBV7-8 and TRBJ1-5, the complete variable domain is GAGVSQSPRYKVAKRGQDVALRCDPISGHVSLFWYQQALGQGPEFLTYFQNEAQLDKSGLPSDRFFAERPEGSVSTLKIQRTQQEDSAVYLCASSLSSDRERQPQHFGDGTRLSIL.

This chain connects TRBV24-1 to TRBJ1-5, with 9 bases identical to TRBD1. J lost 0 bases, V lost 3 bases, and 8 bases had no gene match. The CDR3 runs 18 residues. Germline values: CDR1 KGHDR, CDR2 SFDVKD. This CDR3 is CATSDLGQGVYSNQPQHF. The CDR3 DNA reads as TGTGCCACCAGTGATCTGGGACAGGGAGTTTATAGCAATCAGCCCCAGCATTTT.

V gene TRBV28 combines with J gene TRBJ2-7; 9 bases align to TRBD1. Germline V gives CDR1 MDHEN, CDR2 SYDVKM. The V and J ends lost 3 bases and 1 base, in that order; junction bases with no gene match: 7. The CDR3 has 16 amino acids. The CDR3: CASSFPGQGLSYEQYF. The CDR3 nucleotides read TGTGCCAGCAGTTTCCCGGGACAGGGTTTGTCCTACGAGCAGTACTTC.

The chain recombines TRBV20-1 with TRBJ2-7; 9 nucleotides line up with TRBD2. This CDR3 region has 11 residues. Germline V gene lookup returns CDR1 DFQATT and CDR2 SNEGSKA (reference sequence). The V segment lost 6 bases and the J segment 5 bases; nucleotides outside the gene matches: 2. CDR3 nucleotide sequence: TGCAGTGCCGAGCGGGAGGACGAGCAGTACTTC. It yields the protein CSAEREDEQYF.

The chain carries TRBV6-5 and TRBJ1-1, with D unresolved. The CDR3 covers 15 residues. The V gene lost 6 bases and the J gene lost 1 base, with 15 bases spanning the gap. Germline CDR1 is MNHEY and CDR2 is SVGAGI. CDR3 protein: CASRDSGLANTEAFF. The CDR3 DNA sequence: TGTGCCAGCAGGGATTCTGGGCTCGCGAACACTGAAGCTTTCTTT.

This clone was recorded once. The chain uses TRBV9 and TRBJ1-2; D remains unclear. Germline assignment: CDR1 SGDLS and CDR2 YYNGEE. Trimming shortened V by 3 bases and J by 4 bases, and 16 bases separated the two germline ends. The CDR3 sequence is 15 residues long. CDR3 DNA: TGTGCCAGCAGCGCGGGAGGGTGGTCCATCTATGGCTACACCTTC. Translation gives CASSAGGWSIYGYTF. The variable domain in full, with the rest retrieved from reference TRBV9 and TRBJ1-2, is DSGVTQTPKHLITATGQRVTLRCSPRSGDLSVYWYQQSLDQGLQFLIQYYNGEERAKGNILERFSAQQFPDLHSELNLSSLELGDSALYFCASSAGGWSIYGYTFGSGTRLTVV.

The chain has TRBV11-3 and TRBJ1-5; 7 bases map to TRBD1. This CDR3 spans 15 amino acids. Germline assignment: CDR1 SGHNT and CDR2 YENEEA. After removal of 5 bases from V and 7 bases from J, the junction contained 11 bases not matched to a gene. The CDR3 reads CASSNRDRVYQPQHF. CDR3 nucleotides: TGTGCCAGCAGCAACCGGGACAGAGTTTACCAGCCCCAGCATTTT. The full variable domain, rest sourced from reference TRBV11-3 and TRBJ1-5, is EAGVVQSPRYKIIEKKQPVAFWCNPISGHNTLYWYLQNLGQGPELLIRYENEEAVDDSQLPKDRFSAERLKGVDSTLKIQPAELGDSAVYLCASSNRDRVYQPQHFGDGTRLSIL.

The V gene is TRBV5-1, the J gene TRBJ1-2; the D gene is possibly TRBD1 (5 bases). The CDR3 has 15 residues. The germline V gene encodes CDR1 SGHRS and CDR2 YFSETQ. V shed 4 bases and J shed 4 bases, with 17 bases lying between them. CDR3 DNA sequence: TGCGCCAGCAGCCTTAATCTCAGGGCGGCCTATGGCTACACCTTC. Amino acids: CASSLNLRAAYGYTF.

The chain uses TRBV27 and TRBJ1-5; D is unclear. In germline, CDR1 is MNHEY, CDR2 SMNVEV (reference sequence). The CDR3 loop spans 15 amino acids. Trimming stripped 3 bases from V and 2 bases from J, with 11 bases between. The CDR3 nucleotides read TGTGCCAGCAGTTTTATCCCTTTAGGCAATCAGCCCCAGCATTTT. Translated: CASSFIPLGNQPQHF.

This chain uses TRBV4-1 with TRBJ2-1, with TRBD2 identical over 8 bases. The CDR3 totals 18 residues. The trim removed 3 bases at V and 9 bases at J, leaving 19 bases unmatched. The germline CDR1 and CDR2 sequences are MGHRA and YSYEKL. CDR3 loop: CASSHLSIAGGPRGEQFF. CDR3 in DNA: TGCGCCAGCAGCCATCTCTCGATCGCGGGAGGCCCCCGGGGTGAGCAGTTCTTC.

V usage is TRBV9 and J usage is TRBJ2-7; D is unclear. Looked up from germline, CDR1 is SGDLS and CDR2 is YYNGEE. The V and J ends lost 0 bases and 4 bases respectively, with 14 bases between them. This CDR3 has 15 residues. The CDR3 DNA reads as TGTGCCAGCAGCGTAGGGCCTGGCGAACTATACGAGCAGTACTTC. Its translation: CASSVGPGELYEQYF.

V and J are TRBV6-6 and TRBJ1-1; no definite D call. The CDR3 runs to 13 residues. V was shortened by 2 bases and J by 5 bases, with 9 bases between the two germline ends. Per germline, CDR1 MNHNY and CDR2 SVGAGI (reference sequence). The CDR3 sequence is CASSYGRVTEAFF. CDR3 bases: TGTGCCAGCAGTTACGGGCGGGTTACTGAAGCTTTCTTT.

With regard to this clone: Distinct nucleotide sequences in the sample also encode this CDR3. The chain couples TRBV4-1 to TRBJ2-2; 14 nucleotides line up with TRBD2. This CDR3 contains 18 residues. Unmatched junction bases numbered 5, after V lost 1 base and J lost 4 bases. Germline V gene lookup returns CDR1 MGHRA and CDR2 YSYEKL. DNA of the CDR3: TGCGCCAGCAGCCAAGGGGGACTAGCGGGAGTAGGCACCGGGGAGCTGTTTTTT. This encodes CASSQGGLAGVGTGELFF.

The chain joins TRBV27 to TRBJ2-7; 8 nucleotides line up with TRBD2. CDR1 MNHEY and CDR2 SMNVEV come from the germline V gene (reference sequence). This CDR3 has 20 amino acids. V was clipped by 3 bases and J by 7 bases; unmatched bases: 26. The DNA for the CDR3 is TGTGCCAGCAGTTTTTGGGCCGGAGGTAGCGGGACCGGCCTCTCTAGGGAGCAGTACTTC. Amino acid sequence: CASSFWAGGSGTGLSREQYF.

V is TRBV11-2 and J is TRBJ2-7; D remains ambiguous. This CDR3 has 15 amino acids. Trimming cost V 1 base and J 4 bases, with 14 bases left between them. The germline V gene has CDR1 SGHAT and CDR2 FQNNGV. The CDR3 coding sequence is TGTGCCAGCAGCTTAGGACGGAGTCCTATGTACGAGCAGTACTTC. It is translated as CASSLGRSPMYEQYF.

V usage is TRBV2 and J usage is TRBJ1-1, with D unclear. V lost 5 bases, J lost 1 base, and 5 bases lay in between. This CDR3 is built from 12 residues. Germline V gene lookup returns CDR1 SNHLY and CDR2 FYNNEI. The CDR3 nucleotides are TGTGCCAGCAGTCGAGAGAACACTGAAGCTTTCTTT. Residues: CASSRENTEAFF.

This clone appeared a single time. CDR3: CASSYWTGYEQYF. The DNA for the CDR3 is TGTGCCAGCAGTTACTGGACAGGATACGAGCAGTACTTC. The gene calls are TRBV6-2 or TRBV6-3 and TRBJ2-7; 7 nucleotides line up with TRBD1. The CDR3 is made up of 13 amino acids. Germline trimming cut 1 base from V and 4 bases from J; bases unmatched to any gene: 1. Germline assignment: CDR1 MNHEY and CDR2 SVGEGT.

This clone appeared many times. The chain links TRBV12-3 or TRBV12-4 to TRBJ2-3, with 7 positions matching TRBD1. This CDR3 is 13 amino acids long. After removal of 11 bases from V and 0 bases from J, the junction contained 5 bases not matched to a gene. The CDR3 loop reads CACGQASTDTQYF. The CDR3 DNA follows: TGTGCCTGCGGACAGGCGAGCACAGATACGCAGTATTTT.

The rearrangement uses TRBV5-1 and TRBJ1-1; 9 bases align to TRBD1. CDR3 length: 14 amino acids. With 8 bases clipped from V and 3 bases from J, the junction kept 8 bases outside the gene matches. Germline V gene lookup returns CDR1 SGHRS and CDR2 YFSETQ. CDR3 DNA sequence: TGCGCCAGTAGAACAGGGGGCGTTGACACTGAAGCTTTCTTT. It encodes CASRTGGVDTEAFF.

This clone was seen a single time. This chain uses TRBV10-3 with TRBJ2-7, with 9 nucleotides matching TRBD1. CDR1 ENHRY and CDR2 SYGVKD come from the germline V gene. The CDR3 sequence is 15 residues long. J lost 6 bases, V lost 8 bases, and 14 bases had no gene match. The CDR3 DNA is TGTGCCATCCTGCGGGGCGGGACAGGGTATTCCGAGCAGTACTTC. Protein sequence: CAILRGGTGYSEQYF.

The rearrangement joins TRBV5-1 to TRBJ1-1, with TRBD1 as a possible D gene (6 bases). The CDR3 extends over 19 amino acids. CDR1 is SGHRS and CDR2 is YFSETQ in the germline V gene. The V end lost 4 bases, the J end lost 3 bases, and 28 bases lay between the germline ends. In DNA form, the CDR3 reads TGCGCCAGCAGCCCGAGGGGGACCACAGGGTCCGTGGGTGACACTGAAGCTTTCTTT. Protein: CASSPRGTTGSVGDTEAFF.

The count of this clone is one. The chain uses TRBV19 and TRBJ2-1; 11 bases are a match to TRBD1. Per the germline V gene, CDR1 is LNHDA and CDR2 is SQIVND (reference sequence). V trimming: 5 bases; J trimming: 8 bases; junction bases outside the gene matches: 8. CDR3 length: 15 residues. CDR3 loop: CASSSPGTGGDEQFF. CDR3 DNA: TGTGCCAGTAGTTCACCCGGGACAGGGGGTGATGAGCAGTTCTTC.